This TCR beta chain was captured in a study of blood T cell repertoires in COVID-19. Whole-study context: There were acute and convalescent COVID-19 samples, and they came from the United States, Italy and Spain. Sources were T cells, B-cell-depleted T cells, or PBMCs; the material itself was cDNA or gDNA.

This clone was seen once. Original methodology: How many nucleated cells were present was estimated from reference gene primer amplification. The table came from immunoSEQ multiplex PCR; TCRdb's copy has only in-frame clones and leaves some out. V, J and clone size were drawn from that table, and D and trimming were deduced from the DNA. Among 99,000 or so clones listed, approximately 80% were seen once. This sequence originates from a woman in her seventies with acute or convalescent COVID-19. Sequenced input: peripheral blood.

The CDR3 is CASSLAGTGDYEQYF. The DNA for the CDR3 is TGTGCCAGCAGCTTGGCGGGGACAGGGGACTACGAGCAGTACTTC. The V gene is TRBV5-6, the J gene TRBJ2-7, with TRBD1 matching over 10 bases. This CDR3 has 15 amino acids. Unmatched junction bases numbered 3, after V lost 0 bases and J lost 3 bases. CDR1 and CDR2 from the germline V gene are SGHDT and YYEEEE.